This T cell receptor beta chain was obtained from a study of cytomegalovirus exposure and HLA in healthy donors. The germline V gene encodes CDR1 SGHDT and CDR2 YYEEEE. This CDR3 has 15 residues. V was pared by 1 base and J by 5 bases, with 15 bases between. This PCR relied on a set of 60 Vbeta primers and 13 Jbeta primers. The table came from immunoSEQ multiplex PCR; TCRdb's copy has only in-frame clones and leaves some out. Of 85,000 to 110,000 clones in the sample, around three quarters were seen once. The sequence derives from a woman younger than 35 in good health and CMV-seropositive. Sequenced sample: PBMCs. The chain employs TRBV5-6 and TRBJ2-5; D might be TRBD2 (5 bases). The CDR3 DNA reads as TGTGCCAGCAGCTTGTTGAAGGACCCGGGGGAGACCCAGTACTTC. Residues: CASSLLKDPGETQYF.